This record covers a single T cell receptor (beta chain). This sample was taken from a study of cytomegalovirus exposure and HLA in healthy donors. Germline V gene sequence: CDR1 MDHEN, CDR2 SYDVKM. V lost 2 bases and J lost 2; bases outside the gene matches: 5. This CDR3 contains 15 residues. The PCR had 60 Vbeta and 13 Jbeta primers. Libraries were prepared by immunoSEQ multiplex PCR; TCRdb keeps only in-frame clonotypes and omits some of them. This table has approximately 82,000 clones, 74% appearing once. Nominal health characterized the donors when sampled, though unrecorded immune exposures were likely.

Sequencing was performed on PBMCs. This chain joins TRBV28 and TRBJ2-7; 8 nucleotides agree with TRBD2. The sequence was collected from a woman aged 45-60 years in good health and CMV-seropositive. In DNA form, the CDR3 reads TGTGCCAGCAGTTTAAGGTTAGCGGGGACCTACGAGCAGTACTTC. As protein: CASSLRLAGTYEQYF.